This T cell receptor (beta chain) was sequenced for a study of blood T cell repertoires in COVID-19. Turning to the study itself: Specimens from acute and convalescent COVID-19 originated in the United States, Italy and Spain. The cDNA or gDNA used as material had been derived from T cells, B-cell-depleted T cells, or PBMCs.

Germline V gene sequence: CDR1 SGHTA, CDR2 FQGTGA. The CDR3 totals 15 residues. Germline trimming cut 5 bases from V and 2 bases from J; bases unmatched to any gene: 4. Per the study methods: Reference gene primer amplification in the assay estimated nucleated cell counts. TCRdb keeps only in-frame clones here, not all; method: immunoSEQ multiplex PCR. Clone size and V and J calls were adopted from that table, with D and trimming inferred from the DNA. The sample carries 110,000 or so clones, around 85% recorded once. This clone was found once. Sequencing used peripheral blood. The chain is built from TRBV7-3 and TRBJ2-7; 12 bases fit TRBD2. This receptor was obtained from a man aged 70-80 years who had recovered from COVID-19. CDR3 bases: TGTGCCAGCAGCGTCACTAGCGGGAGGACCTACGAGCAGTACTTC. Its translation is CASSVTSGRTYEQYF.